This T cell receptor beta chain was observed in a study of T cells in Graves' hyperthyroidism and ophthalmopathy. TCR beta CDR3 region amplification was performed from RNA transcripts. The HTBI primer set drove a first-round RT-PCR of the TCR CDR3. TCRdb processed the multiplex PCR reads anew with MiXCR; each CDR3 protein has one entry. The sample has 500,000 to 650,000 distinct CDR3 sequences, approximately 48% seen once; the top ten hold about 43%. The study, taken as a whole, reports: Model output signaled ophthalmopathy a median roughly 6 months ahead of onset. Peripheral blood also featured most of the thyroid clonotypes expanded above 0.001. Ophthalmopathy and stable hyperthyroidism were told apart by a 13 V-J model.

This clonotype occurred a few times. The antigen is unknown. Any patient presenting with uncontrolled infection, other autoimmune disease, pregnancy or lactation was left out. Sequenced sample: peripheral blood or thyroid tissue (not recorded which). This clonotype was obtained from an adult woman with Graves' disease, either hyperthyroidism or ophthalmopathy (not recorded which).

CDR3 region: CASSLQGGNEKLFF. The CDR3 bases are TGTGCCAGCAGTTTACAGGGAGGTAATGAAAAACTGTTTTTT. This chain links TRBV28 with TRBJ1-4, with D perhaps matching TRBD1 (5 bases). CDR3 length: 14 amino acids. The germline V gene encodes CDR1 MDHEN and CDR2 SYDVKM. Trimming shortened V by 2 bases and J by 4 bases, and 8 bases separated the two germline ends.